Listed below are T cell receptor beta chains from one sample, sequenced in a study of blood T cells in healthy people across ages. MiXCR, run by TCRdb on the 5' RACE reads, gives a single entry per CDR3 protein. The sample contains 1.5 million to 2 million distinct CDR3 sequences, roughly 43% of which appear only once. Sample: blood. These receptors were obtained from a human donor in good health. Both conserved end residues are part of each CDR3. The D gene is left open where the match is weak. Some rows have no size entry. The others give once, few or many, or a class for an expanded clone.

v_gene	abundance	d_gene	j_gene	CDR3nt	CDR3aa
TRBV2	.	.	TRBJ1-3	TGTGCCAGCAACACTGCTCCGGGACAAACGAGCTCTGGAAACACCATATATTTT	CASNTAPGQTSSGNTIYF
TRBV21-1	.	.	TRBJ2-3	TGTGCCAGCAGCAAGCGGGGGGCTACAGATACGCAGTATTTT	CASSKRGATDTQYF
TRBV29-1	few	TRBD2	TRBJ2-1	TGCAGCGTTCGGGCCGGGGGGGACCACGGGGAGCAGTTCTTC	CSVRAGGDHGEQFF
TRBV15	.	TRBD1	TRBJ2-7	TGTGCCACCAGCAGAGCCCGACAGGGGGGCTACGAGCAGTACTTC	CATSRARQGGYEQYF
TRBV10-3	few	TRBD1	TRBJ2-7	TGTGCCATCAGCGACGAGACAGGGCCTGGCTACGAGCAGTACTTC	CAISDETGPGYEQYF
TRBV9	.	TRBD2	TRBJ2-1	TGTGCCAGCAGCGTATTGGGGAGGGCAGACATCAATGAGCAGTTCTTC	CASSVLGRADINEQFF
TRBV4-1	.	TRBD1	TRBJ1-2	TGCGCCAGCAGCCGCGAGGGTGAGACAGGGGATGGCTACACCTTC	CASSREGETGDGYTF
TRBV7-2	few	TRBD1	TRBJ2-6	TGTGCCAGCAGCCCGACAGGGTTGGGGACGGGGGCCAACGTCCTGACTTTC	CASSPTGLGTGANVLTF
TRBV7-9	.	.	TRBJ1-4	TGTGCCAGCAGCTACGCTCTTAGTAGGGAAAAACTGTTTTTT	CASSYALSREKLFF
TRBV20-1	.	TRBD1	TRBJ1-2	TGCAGTGCTTTCTACGGGACAGGACTCAACTATGGCTACACCTTC	CSAFYGTGLNYGYTF
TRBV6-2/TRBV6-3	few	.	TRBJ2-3	TGTGCCAGCAGTTCTCTTAGACTTGCGGGCGACACAGATACGCAGTATTTT	CASSSLRLAGDTDTQYF
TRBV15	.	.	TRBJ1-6	TGTGCCACCGCGGACCTCACAGGCCCTAATTCACCCCTCCACTTT	CATADLTGPNSPLHF
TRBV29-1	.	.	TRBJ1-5	TGCAGCGTTGGCTCTTACGGTCAGCCCCAGCATTTT	CSVGSYGQPQHF
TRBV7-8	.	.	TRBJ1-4	TGTGCCAGCAGCGCTAACAGAGGAACTAATGAAAAACTGTTTTTT	CASSANRGTNEKLFF
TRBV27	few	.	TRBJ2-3	TGTGCCAGCAGTTACGAGGGGAAAGATACGCAGTATTTT	CASSYEGKDTQYF
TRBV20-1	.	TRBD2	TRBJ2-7	TGCAGTGCCCCGGGACTAGCGGGGGGTTACGAGCAGTACTTC	CSAPGLAGGYEQYF
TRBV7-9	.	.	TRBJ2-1	TGTGCCAGCAGCTTGGGGGTAGGAGCACGCAATGAGCAGTTCTTC	CASSLGVGARNEQFF
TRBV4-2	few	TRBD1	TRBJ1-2	TGTGCCAGCAGCCGAGACGGGACAGGGGAAGGCTACACCTTC	CASSRDGTGEGYTF
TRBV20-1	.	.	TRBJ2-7	TGCAGTGCTAGAGATCGCCTAGTGCCCTACGAGCAGTACTTC	CSARDRLVPYEQYF
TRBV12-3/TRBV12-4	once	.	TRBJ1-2	TGTGCCAGCGGCCCCGGGTATGGCTACACCTTC	CASGPGYGYTF
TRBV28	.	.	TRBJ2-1	TGTGCCAGCAGTTTACGACGGGACTCCCACAATGAGCAGTTCTTC	CASSLRRDSHNEQFF
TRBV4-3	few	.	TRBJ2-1	TGCGCCAGCAGCCGCCTCAGGGGGGATGAGCGGTTCTTC	CASSRLRGDERFF
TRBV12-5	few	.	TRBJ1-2	TGTGCTAGTGGGGCCAGTGAGGAGGGAGGGTATGGCTACACCTTC	CASGASEEGGYGYTF
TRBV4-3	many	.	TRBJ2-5	TGCGCCAGCAGCCCTACGGGGCGAGTGGGCGAGACCCAGTACTTC	CASSPTGRVGETQYF
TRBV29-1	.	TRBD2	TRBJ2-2	TGCAGCGTTGATTTGACAGCGGGGGGGAGCTCCGGGGAGCTGTTTTTT	CSVDLTAGGSSGELFF
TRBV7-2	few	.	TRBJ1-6	TGTGCCAGCAGCTTAAATATCCGGGTATCGGCCTATAATTCACCCCTCCACTTT	CASSLNIRVSAYNSPLHF
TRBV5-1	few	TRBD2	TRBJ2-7	TGCGCCAGCAGCTCTAGCGGGACAATTCCCTACGAGCAGTACTTC	CASSSSGTIPYEQYF
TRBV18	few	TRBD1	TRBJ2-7	TGTGCCAGCTCACCACCTGTACAGGGGTACGAGCAGTACTTC	CASSPPVQGYEQYF
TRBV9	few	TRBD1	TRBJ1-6	TGTGCCAGCAGCGAGGGACAGCGAAACTCACCCCTCCACTTT	CASSEGQRNSPLHF
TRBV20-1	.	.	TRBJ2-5	TGCAGTGCCGTCGCGAACAACGTAGGAGAGACCCAGTACTTC	CSAVANNVGETQYF
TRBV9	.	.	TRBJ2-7	TGTGCCAGCAGCCCAAGCGGACAGAGAACCGCCGGGCAGTACTTC	CASSPSGQRTAGQYF
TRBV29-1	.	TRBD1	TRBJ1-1	TGCAGCGTAATCGGACAGGGGGTGTTTCACACTGAAGCTTTCTTT	CSVIGQGVFHTEAFF
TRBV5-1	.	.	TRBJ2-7	TGCGCCAGCAGGCCAGGAGATTACTCCTACGAGCAGTACTTC	CASRPGDYSYEQYF
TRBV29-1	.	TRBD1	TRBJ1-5	TGCAGCGTTCGGGAGGACAGGGAGGATCAGCCCCAGCATTTT	CSVREDREDQPQHF
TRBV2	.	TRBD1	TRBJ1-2	TGTGCCAGCAGTGCGACAGGGATGTATGGCTACACCTTC	CASSATGMYGYTF
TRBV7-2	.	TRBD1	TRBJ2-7	TGTGCCAGCAGCCGAACAAGGGGGCGCTACGAGCAGTACTTC	CASSRTRGRYEQYF
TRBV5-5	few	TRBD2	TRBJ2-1	TGTGCCAGCAGCTACCCGACTAGCGGGGGGTCTGACTACAATGAGCAGTTCTTC	CASSYPTSGGSDYNEQFF
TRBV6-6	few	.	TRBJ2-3	TGTGCCAGCAGTTATAGCCTAAGGGGTCCAGATACGCAGTATTTT	CASSYSLRGPDTQYF
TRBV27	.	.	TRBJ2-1	TGTGCCAGCAGTTTATCGGACTACAGGACTTGGAATGAGCAGTTCTTC	CASSLSDYRTWNEQFF
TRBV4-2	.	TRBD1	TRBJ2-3	TGTGCCAGCAGCCAAGCGGACAGGGGGAGCACAGATACGCAGTATTTT	CASSQADRGSTDTQYF
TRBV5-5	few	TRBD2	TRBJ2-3	TGTGCCAGCAGCTTGGTTATTAGCGGGACAGATACGCAGTATTTT	CASSLVISGTDTQYF